What follows describes a single TCR beta chain. Its antigen is undetermined. Only in-frame clones appear in the TCRdb table, and some are missing; sequencing was by immunoSEQ multiplex PCR. This table holds more than 60,000 clones, roughly 95% found once. Separation from the roughly 670-subject first cohort characterized the approximately 120-subject validation cohort, to which the donors belonged. The sample comes from a study of cytomegalovirus exposure and HLA in healthy donors. General study findings and limits: Cytomegalovirus-associated status was assigned to roughly 160 TCR beta chains. Most observed TCR sequences were rare, whereas some public TCRs were detected in many donors.

Per germline, CDR1 LNHDA and CDR2 SQIVND (reference sequence). V was trimmed by 9 bases and J by 4 bases, leaving 15 bases between them. The CDR3 loop spans 13 amino acids. Sequenced: PBMCs. The TCR comes from a woman aged 18-29 years in good health and CMV-seropositive. This chain links TRBV19 with TRBJ1-2; tentative D call: TRBD1 (6 bases). The CDR3 loop reads CASGPTGLYGYTF. As DNA, the CDR3 is TGTGCCAGCGGGCCTACAGGGCTCTATGGCTACACCTTC.